These 28 T cell receptor beta chains were sequenced from one sample in a study of cytomegalovirus exposure and HLA in healthy donors (dated by TCRdb to about 2017). Library prep was done by the immunoSEQ multiplex PCR assay. For the multiplex PCR, a mixture combining 60 forward primers for TCR Vbeta segments and 13 reverse primers for TCR Jbeta segments was used. TCRdb stores this immuneACCESS table with in-frame sequences only. Part of the clones is absent; in the studies checked, under half of the shortfall reflects unresolved V genes, and no reason is known for the rest. Present in this sample are 110,000 to 150,000 clones, around 82% of which were seen just once. Roughly 3.2% of the sample is held by the ten biggest clonotypes. Source material: PBMCs. These receptors all come from a man between 18 and 35 years old in good health and CMV-seropositive.

The chain carries TRBV28 and TRBJ2-7; 7 bases match TRBD1. The CDR3 length is 15 residues. CDR1 is MDHEN and CDR2 is SYDVKM in the germline V gene. Trimming took 5 bases from V and 2 from J; bases not matched to a gene: 9. CDR3 sequence reads: CASSTQGTAAYEQYF. The CDR3 region has the DNA TGTGCCAGCAGTACCCAGGGGACAGCAGCCTACGAGCAGTACTTC.

This clone was detected only once. The rearrangement joins TRBV11-2 to TRBJ2-1; weak D call: TRBD2 (5 bases). The V gene lost 5 bases and the J gene lost 2 bases, with 22 bases spanning the gap. CDR3 size: 18 residues. Germline-derived CDR1 and CDR2 are SGHAT and FQNNGV. The CDR3 DNA sequence: TGTGCCAGCAGCGCACTAGGGCCTAGAAGACCCGCCTACAATGAGCAGTTCTTC. It is translated as CASSALGPRRPAYNEQFF.

The chain combines TRBV13 with TRBJ2-7; 7 bases agree with TRBD1. This CDR3 spans 14 amino acids. The germline V gene has CDR1 PRHDT and CDR2 FYEKMQ (reference sequence). J gave up 6 bases and V 3 bases, and 8 bases lay outside the gene matches. The CDR3 DNA sequence: TGTGCCAGCAGCTTCGAGACAGGGAGAGGCGAGCAGTACTTC. Encoded protein: CASSFETGRGEQYF.

With respect to this clone: This sample includes further DNA sequences coding for the same CDR3. The J gene is TRBJ2-5, the V gene TRBV5-4; 9 bases are a match to TRBD1. The J call may be in error: the DNA end matches TRBJ2-7 better. The CDR3 sequence is 14 residues long. Per the germline V gene, CDR1 is SGHNT and CDR2 is YYREEE (reference sequence). For the CDR3, the DNA is TGTGCCAGCAGCTCCGGGACAGGGTCTTACGAGCAGTACTTC. Protein: CASSSGTGSYEQYF.

This clone was seen once. This rearrangement joins TRBV19 to TRBJ1-1; TRBD1 matches 7 bases. This CDR3 spans 14 amino acids. With V trimmed by 5 bases and J by 3 bases, 6 bases remained unmatched. Looked up from germline, CDR1 is LNHDA and CDR2 is SQIVND (reference sequence). CDR3: CASSPDRVDTEAFF. DNA for the CDR3: TGTGCCAGTAGTCCAGACAGGGTCGACACTGAAGCTTTCTTT.

The chain joins TRBV5-1 to TRBJ2-3, with a weak D call TRBD1 (6 bases). The CDR3 runs 14 residues. V was shortened by 4 bases and J by 0 bases, with 9 bases between the two germline ends. Germline CDR1 and CDR2: SGHRS and YFSETQ. CDR3 protein: CASSPGQSTDTQYF. The CDR3 DNA sequence: TGCGCCAGCAGCCCGGGACAAAGCACAGATACGCAGTATTTT.

The chain joins TRBV28 to TRBJ2-1; possible D gene TRBD2, 6 bases. Germline V lookup: CDR1 MDHEN, CDR2 SYDVKM. The CDR3 consists of 16 residues. Trimming stripped 0 bases from V and 5 bases from J, with 14 bases between. CDR3 coding DNA: TGTGCCAGCAGTTTATGGGGGGGAAAAGTGGACAATGAGCAGTTCTTC. Protein product: CASSLWGGKVDNEQFF.

There are a few counts of this clone. This rearrangement joins TRBV7-6 to TRBJ1-3, with TRBD1 matching over 7 bases. Germline V gene lookup returns CDR1 SGHVS and CDR2 FNYEAQ. The CDR3 totals 16 residues. V gave up 4 bases and J gave up 0 bases; unmatched junction bases: 6. CDR3 bases: TGTGCCAGCAGCTCTATCGGGACAGCCTCTGGAAACACCATATATTTT. It specifies CASSSIGTASGNTIYF.

This clone has more than one count but fewer than ten. This chain connects TRBV11-2 to TRBJ2-3; 12 bases are shared with TRBD2. Germline V gives CDR1 SGHAT, CDR2 FQNNGV. This CDR3 comprises 18 residues. The V gene end was trimmed by 4 bases and the J gene end by 5 bases; junction bases not matched to a gene: 13. In DNA form, the CDR3 reads TGTGCCAGCAGCTATGATCTAGCGGGAGGGCCAGGGGGAGATACGCAGTATTTT. Translating gives CASSYDLAGGPGGDTQYF.

The chain has TRBV28 and TRBJ2-7, with TRBD1 identical over 7 bases. The CDR3 is 14 residues long. The germline V gene encodes CDR1 MDHEN and CDR2 SYDVKM. J gave up 5 bases and V 3 bases, and 7 bases lay outside the gene matches. The DNA of the CDR3 is TGTGCCAGCAGTTTGGGACAAACAGGGGACGAGCAGTACTTC. Translated, it gives CASSLGQTGDEQYF.

The chain carries TRBV5-1 and TRBJ2-3; 7 bases map to TRBD2. The CDR3 is 15 amino acids. V lost 2 bases to trimming and J lost 2 bases; unmatched junction nucleotides: 5. Germline CDR1 is SGHRS and CDR2 is YFSETQ. CDR3 region: CASSFGAGVTDTQYF. CDR3 coding DNA: TGCGCCAGCAGCTTCGGCGCGGGGGTCACAGATACGCAGTATTTT. The full variable domain, with the rest looked up from reference TRBV5-1 and TRBJ2-3, is KAGVTQTPRYLIKTRGQQVTLSCSPISGHRSVSWYQQTPGQGLQFLFEYFSETQRNKGNFPGRFSGRQFSNSRSEMNVSTLELGDSALYLCASSFGAGVTDTQYFGPGTRLTVL.

J is TRBJ2-3 and V is TRBV27, with D hard to call. This CDR3 is built from 14 residues. The germline V gene has CDR1 MNHEY and CDR2 SMNVEV (reference sequence). Trimming left V 1 base short and J 0 bases short, with 5 bases between. The CDR3 coding sequence is TGTGCCAGCAGTTTATGGGCTAGCACAGATACGCAGTATTTT. Its protein is CASSLWASTDTQYF.

The rearrangement links TRBV10-3 to TRBJ2-7, with 8 nucleotides matching TRBD1. The CDR3 sequence is 14 residues long. Germline V gene data show CDR1 as ENHRY and CDR2 as SYGVKD. V gave up 2 bases and J gave up 6 bases; unmatched junction bases: 6. The CDR3 DNA follows: TGTGCCATCAGTGAGATAGGACAGGGCCTCGAGCAGTACTTC. Its translation is CAISEIGQGLEQYF.

The chain carries TRBV7-8 and TRBJ2-5; the D gene is possibly TRBD2 (6 bases). Germline V gene data show CDR1 as SGHVS and CDR2 as FQNEAQ. Trimming took 5 bases from V and 5 from J, leaving 15 bases between them. The CDR3 sequence is 14 residues long. The CDR3 spells CASSPTGVGETQYF. The CDR3 coding sequence is TGTGCCAGCAGCCCCACGGGGGTGGGGGAGACCCAGTACTTC.

The V gene is TRBV27, the J gene TRBJ2-7, with 7 bases fitting TRBD2. The CDR3 spans 16 residues. V gave up 6 bases and J gave up 4 bases; unmatched junction bases: 15. Germline V gives CDR1 MNHEY, CDR2 SMNVEV (reference sequence). The CDR3 reads CASRGLRSRGRYEQYF. CDR3 in DNA: TGTGCCAGCAGAGGCCTCAGGTCCCGCGGGAGATACGAGCAGTACTTC.

DNA of the CDR3: TGTGCCAGCAGTGTTGTACTAGCGGCATTTTACGAGCAGTACTTC. Its translation is CASSVVLAAFYEQYF. The chain has TRBV6-1 and TRBJ2-7; 8 bases line up with TRBD2. The V segment lost 4 bases and the J segment 4 bases; nucleotides outside the gene matches: 9. CDR3 size: 15 residues. CDR1 is MNHNS, CDR2 SASEGT, per germline.

This clone was recorded only once. This chain links TRBV5-1 with TRBJ1-6; D is possibly TRBD1 (5 bases). The CDR3 loop spans 15 amino acids. Looked up from germline, CDR1 is SGHRS and CDR2 is YFSETQ. Trimming pared 0 bases from V and 8 bases from J, leaving 12 bases between. For the CDR3, the DNA is TGCGCCAGCAGCTTGGCCGGACAAGGGTATTCACCCCTCCACTTT. It specifies CASSLAGQGYSPLHF.

The chain recombines TRBV5-1 with TRBJ2-1; tentative D call: TRBD2 (6 bases). Trimming pared 3 bases from V and 5 bases from J, leaving 15 bases between. This CDR3 region has 15 residues. In germline, CDR1 is SGHRS, CDR2 YFSETQ. CDR3 sequence reads: CASSWLTSSNNEQFF. CDR3 sequence (DNA): TGCGCCAGCAGCTGGCTGACTAGTTCCAACAATGAGCAGTTCTTC.

The chain uses TRBV28 and TRBJ2-1, with TRBD2 matching 7 bases. The CDR3 is 17 residues long. Germline values: CDR1 MDHEN, CDR2 SYDVKM. Germline trimming cut 4 bases from V and 6 bases from J; bases unmatched to any gene: 15. The CDR3, as DNA: TGTGCCAGCAGTTCCATAGTAGCGGGTACGGTAGCCAATGAGCAGTTCTTC. Its protein product is CASSSIVAGTVANEQFF.

The chain uses TRBV6-6 and TRBJ1-5; TRBD1 aligns across 11 bases. Trimming cost V 5 bases and J 5 bases; bases outside gene matches: 2. Germline CDR1 and CDR2: MNHNY and SVGAGI (reference sequence). CDR3 length equals 14 residues. The CDR3 loop reads CASSPGQGDQPQHF. CDR3 in DNA: TGTGCCAGCAGTCCGGGACAGGGGGATCAGCCCCAGCATTTT.

The chain links TRBV30 to TRBJ2-2; 9 positions agree with TRBD1. CDR3 length equals 16 residues. Germline V CDR1 and CDR2: GTSNPN, SVGIG (reference sequence). J lost 2 bases, V lost 4 bases, and 8 bases had no gene match. The CDR3 DNA follows: TGTGCCTGGACCATACAGGGGGCGGGCAACACCGGGGAGCTGTTTTTT. Translated, it gives CAWTIQGAGNTGELFF.

The chain couples TRBV19 to TRBJ1-5; D call uncertain. The CDR3 is 14 residues long. Deletions cut 7 bases from V and 0 bases from J, with 10 bases between. In germline, CDR1 is LNHDA, CDR2 SQIVND (reference sequence). CDR3 protein: CASKAETSNQPQHF. The CDR3, as DNA: TGTGCCAGTAAGGCGGAAACTAGCAATCAGCCCCAGCATTTT.

The rearrangement joins TRBV6-6 to TRBJ2-1; 7 bases line up with TRBD2. The germline V gene encodes CDR1 MNHNY and CDR2 SVGAGI (reference sequence). The CDR3 has 16 amino acids. Unmatched junction bases numbered 6, after V lost 4 bases and J lost 0 bases. CDR3 residues: CASSLSSGVSYNEQFF. The CDR3 nucleotides read TGTGCCAGCAGTTTATCTAGCGGAGTCTCCTACAATGAGCAGTTCTTC.

The V gene is TRBV27, the J gene TRBJ2-1, with D possibly TRBD2 on 6 matching bases. Germline V gene lookup returns CDR1 MNHEY and CDR2 SMNVEV (reference sequence). This CDR3 is 13 amino acids long. V was cut by 8 bases and J by 1 base, with 9 bases left in between. This CDR3 reads CASLGGSYNEQFF. In nucleotides, the CDR3 is TGTGCCAGCCTCGGGGGTTCCTACAATGAGCAGTTCTTC.

This clone was observed a handful of times. The chain is built from TRBV18 and TRBJ2-7, with TRBD1 matching over 7 bases. This CDR3 region has 13 residues. Trimming at V came to 1 base and at J to 6 bases, leaving 3 bases not matched to a gene. Germline lookup yields CDR1 KGHSH and CDR2 LQKENI. The CDR3 spells CASSPRTGGEQYF. Written as DNA, the CDR3 is TGTGCCAGCTCACCACGGACAGGTGGCGAGCAGTACTTC.

J is TRBJ2-7 and V is TRBV10-3; TRBD2 is a possible D gene (5 bases). The CDR3 contains 14 residues. V was pared by 5 bases and J by 3 bases, with 14 bases between. In germline, CDR1 is ENHRY, CDR2 SYGVKD. The CDR3 DNA reads TGTGCCATCAGTTCTCCCGGGGTAGGCTACGAGCAGTACTTC. This gives the protein CAISSPGVGYEQYF.

The V and J genes are TRBV7-8 and TRBJ2-1; 10 bases fit TRBD1. Unmatched junction bases numbered 14, after V lost 1 base and J lost 8 bases. CDR1 and CDR2 (germline): SGHVS, FQNEAQ. The CDR3 is made up of 18 amino acids. The CDR3 here is CASSLGPGQGFVWHEQFF. The CDR3 DNA follows: TGTGCCAGCAGCTTAGGACCGGGACAGGGGTTTGTCTGGCATGAGCAGTTCTTC.

This rearrangement joins TRBV9 to TRBJ2-3; 10 bases line up with TRBD1. The CDR3 loop spans 18 amino acids. CDR1 is SGDLS and CDR2 is YYNGEE in the germline V gene. J was trimmed by 1 base and V by 0 bases; bases with no gene match: 8. CDR3 amino acids: CASSVATRGTGGTDTQYF. CDR3 in DNA: TGTGCCAGCAGCGTAGCTACGAGGGGGACAGGGGGCACAGATACGCAGTATTTT.